These T cell receptor beta chains were read from a single sample in a study of blood T cell repertoires in COVID-19. TCRdb keeps only in-frame clones here, not all; method: immunoSEQ multiplex PCR. Here the sample spans approximately 250,000 clones, about 91% being singletons. Sequenced sample: PBMCs or T cells enriched from blood (not recorded which). The receptors originated from a woman aged 40 to 50 with acute COVID-19. CDR3s include the opening cysteine and the closing phenylalanine or tryptophan. The D gene is left open where the match is weak. Clone size is stated in some rows and not others, as once, few, many or a class when expanded.

d_call: TRBD1; j_call: TRBJ1-4; v_call: TRBV5-5; clone_size: NA; cdr3_aa: CASSRGQATNEKLFF; cdr3_nt: TGTGCCAGCAGCCGAGGACAGGCAACTAATGAAAAACTGTTTTTT
d_call: TRBD1; j_call: TRBJ1-1; v_call: TRBV2; clone_size: NA; cdr3_aa: CASRQGAEAFF; cdr3_nt: TGTGCCAGCAGACAGGGGGCTGAAGCTTTCTTT
d_call: TRBD1; j_call: TRBJ1-4; v_call: TRBV30; clone_size: NA; cdr3_aa: CAWRGTGVREKLFF; cdr3_nt: TGTGCCTGGAGGGGGACAGGGGTCCGTGAAAAACTGTTTTTT
d_call: NA; j_call: TRBJ2-1; v_call: TRBV11-2; clone_size: NA; cdr3_aa: CASTISSLTYNEQFF; cdr3_nt: TGTGCCAGCACCATAAGTAGTTTAACCTACAATGAGCAGTTCTTC
d_call: NA; j_call: TRBJ2-7; v_call: TRBV7-8; clone_size: NA; cdr3_aa: CASSPGAVTYEQYF; cdr3_nt: TGTGCCAGCAGCCCTGGGGCGGTTACCTACGAGCAGTACTTC
d_call: NA; j_call: TRBJ2-3; v_call: TRBV5-1; clone_size: NA; cdr3_aa: CASSLLGLDTQYF; cdr3_nt: TGCGCCAGCAGCTTACTAGGACTAGATACGCAGTATTTT
d_call: NA; j_call: TRBJ2-6; v_call: TRBV24-1; clone_size: NA; cdr3_aa: CATSDPVRGANVLTF; cdr3_nt: TGTGCCACCAGTGACCCCGTCCGGGGGGCCAACGTCCTGACTTTC
d_call: NA; j_call: TRBJ2-2; v_call: TRBV11-3; clone_size: NA; cdr3_aa: CASSLSSQGGTGELFF; cdr3_nt: TGTGCCAGCAGCTTATCCTCGCAGGGTGGGACCGGGGAGCTGTTTTTT
d_call: TRBD2; j_call: TRBJ2-5; v_call: TRBV5-1; clone_size: NA; cdr3_aa: CASRGLAGGSEETQYF; cdr3_nt: TGCGCCAGCAGGGGACTAGCGGGGGGGTCGGAAGAGACCCAGTACTTC
d_call: TRBD2; j_call: TRBJ2-7; v_call: TRBV6-5; clone_size: few; cdr3_aa: CASRLAGASLEQYF; cdr3_nt: TGTGCCAGCAGACTAGCGGGGGCCTCCTTGGAGCAGTACTTC
d_call: NA; j_call: TRBJ1-1; v_call: TRBV12-5; clone_size: once; cdr3_aa: CASGFWSGTEAFF; cdr3_nt: TGTGCTAGTGGTTTCTGGAGCGGCACTGAAGCTTTCTTT
d_call: NA; j_call: TRBJ1-2; v_call: TRBV5-4; clone_size: NA; cdr3_aa: CASSTVGEGLNYGYTF; cdr3_nt: TGTGCCAGCAGTACGGTCGGGGAAGGCCTTAACTATGGCTACACCTTC
d_call: TRBD1; j_call: TRBJ1-1; v_call: TRBV24-1; clone_size: NA; cdr3_aa: CATSDSRTGRANEAFF; cdr3_nt: TGTGCCACCAGTGATTCGCGGACAGGGAGGGCAAATGAAGCTTTCTTT
d_call: TRBD1; j_call: TRBJ2-1; v_call: TRBV5-4; clone_size: NA; cdr3_aa: CASSRGQGGKSPNEQFF; cdr3_nt: TGTGCCAGCAGCCGGGGACAGGGAGGCAAAAGTCCCAATGAGCAGTTCTTC
d_call: NA; j_call: TRBJ2-3; v_call: TRBV6-2/TRBV6-3; clone_size: NA; cdr3_aa: CASSYLSQKGTDTQYF; cdr3_nt: TGTGCCAGCAGTTACCTTTCTCAGAAAGGCACAGATACGCAGTATTTT
d_call: TRBD1; j_call: TRBJ1-5; v_call: TRBV2; clone_size: NA; cdr3_aa: CASSADRGLGQPQHF; cdr3_nt: TGTGCCAGCAGCGCTGACAGGGGGCTGGGTCAGCCCCAGCATTTT
d_call: TRBD1; j_call: TRBJ1-2; v_call: TRBV5-1; clone_size: NA; cdr3_aa: CASSLDRDYTF; cdr3_nt: TGCGCCAGCAGCCTAGACAGGGACTACACCTTC
d_call: TRBD2; j_call: TRBJ2-1; v_call: TRBV18; clone_size: NA; cdr3_aa: CASSPLLARYNEQFF; cdr3_nt: TGTGCCAGCTCACCTTTACTAGCGAGGTACAATGAGCAGTTCTTC
d_call: NA; j_call: TRBJ1-2; v_call: TRBV9; clone_size: NA; cdr3_aa: CASSFIPTYRGYGYTF; cdr3_nt: TGTGCCAGCAGCTTTATTCCCACATACCGGGGCTATGGCTACACCTTC
d_call: TRBD1; j_call: TRBJ1-5; v_call: TRBV25-1; clone_size: NA; cdr3_aa: CASSAGTGVNQPQHF; cdr3_nt: TGTGCCAGCAGTGCCGGGACAGGGGTCAATCAGCCCCAGCATTTT
d_call: NA; j_call: TRBJ2-7; v_call: TRBV9; clone_size: NA; cdr3_aa: CASSVVPSGEQYF; cdr3_nt: TGTGCCAGCAGCGTAGTTCCCTCGGGAGAGCAGTACTTC
d_call: TRBD2; j_call: TRBJ2-7; v_call: TRBV11-3; clone_size: once; cdr3_aa: CASTFGGERSSQRYEQYF; cdr3_nt: TGTGCCAGCACCTTCGGGGGGGAACGTTCTAGCCAGCGTTACGAGCAGTACTTC